This T cell receptor (beta chain) was documented in a study of blood T cell repertoires in COVID-19. Turning to the study itself: Sources were T cells, B-cell-depleted T cells, or PBMCs; the material itself was cDNA or gDNA.

Original methodology: Scientists estimated how many nucleated cells there were by amplifying reference gene primers. Profiled with immunoSEQ multiplex PCR; TCRdb holds only in-frame clones, not every one. The V and J calls and the clone size are those of that table, but D and trimming were determined from the DNA. The sample lists about 220,000 clones, around 80% occurring once. Germline V gene data show CDR1 as MNHNY and CDR2 as SVGAGI (reference sequence). This CDR3 region has 13 residues. The J segment lost 5 bases and the V segment lost 6 bases, leaving 6 bases of the junction unmatched. This chain links TRBV6-6 with TRBJ2-5; 7 nucleotides agree with TRBD1. Sequencing was carried out using peripheral blood. The sequence derives from a human donor in a cohort sampled during active COVID-19. CDR3 sequence: CASRGQSSETQYF. CDR3 bases: TGTGCCAGCAGGGGACAGTCCTCCGAGACCCAGTACTTC.